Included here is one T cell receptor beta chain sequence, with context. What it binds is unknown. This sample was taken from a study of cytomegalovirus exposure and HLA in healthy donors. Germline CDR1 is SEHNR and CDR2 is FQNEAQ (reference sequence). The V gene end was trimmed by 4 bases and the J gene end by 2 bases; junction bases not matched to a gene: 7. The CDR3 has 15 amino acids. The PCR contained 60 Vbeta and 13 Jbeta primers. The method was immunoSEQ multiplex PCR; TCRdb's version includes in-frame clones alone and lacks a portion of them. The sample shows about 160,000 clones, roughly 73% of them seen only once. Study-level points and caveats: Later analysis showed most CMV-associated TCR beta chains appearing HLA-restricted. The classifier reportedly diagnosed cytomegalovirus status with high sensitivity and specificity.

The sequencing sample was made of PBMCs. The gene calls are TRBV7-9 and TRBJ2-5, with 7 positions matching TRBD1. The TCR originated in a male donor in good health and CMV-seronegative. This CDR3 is CASSSGTVYQETQYF. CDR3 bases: TGTGCCAGCAGCTCCGGGACAGTCTATCAAGAGACCCAGTACTTC.